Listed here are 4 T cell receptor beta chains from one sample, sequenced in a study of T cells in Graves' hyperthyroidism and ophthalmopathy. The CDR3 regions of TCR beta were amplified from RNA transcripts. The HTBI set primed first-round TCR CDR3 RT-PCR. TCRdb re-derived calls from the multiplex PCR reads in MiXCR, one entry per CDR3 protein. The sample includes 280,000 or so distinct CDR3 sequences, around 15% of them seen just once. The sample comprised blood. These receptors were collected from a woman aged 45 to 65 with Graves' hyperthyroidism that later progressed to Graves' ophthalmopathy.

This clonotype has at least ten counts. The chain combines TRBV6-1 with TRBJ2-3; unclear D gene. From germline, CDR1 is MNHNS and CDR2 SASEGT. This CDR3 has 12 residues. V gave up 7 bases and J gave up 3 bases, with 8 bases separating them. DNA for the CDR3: TGTGCCAGCAACCGCAGGACAGATACGCAGTATTTT. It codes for CASNRRTDTQYF.

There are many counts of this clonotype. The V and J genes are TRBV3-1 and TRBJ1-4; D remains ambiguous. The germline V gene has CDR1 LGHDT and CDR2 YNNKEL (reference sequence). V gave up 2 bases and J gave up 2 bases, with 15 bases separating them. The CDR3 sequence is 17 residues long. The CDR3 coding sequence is TGTGCCAGCAGCCAACGAGGGTTTTGGTCCACTAATGAAAAACTGTTTTTT. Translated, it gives CASSQRGFWSTNEKLFF.

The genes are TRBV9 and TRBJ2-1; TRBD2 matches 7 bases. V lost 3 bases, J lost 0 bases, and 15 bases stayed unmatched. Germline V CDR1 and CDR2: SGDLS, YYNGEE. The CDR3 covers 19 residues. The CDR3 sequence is CASSEFGGSVPSSYNEQFF. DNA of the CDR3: TGTGCCAGCAGCGAATTCGGCGGGAGTGTCCCTAGCTCCTACAATGAGCAGTTCTTC.

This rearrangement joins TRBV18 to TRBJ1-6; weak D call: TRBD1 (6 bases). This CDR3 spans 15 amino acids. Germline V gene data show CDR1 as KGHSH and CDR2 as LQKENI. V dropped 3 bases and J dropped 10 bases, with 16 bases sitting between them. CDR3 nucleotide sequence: TGTGCCAGCTCACCCCCCAGGGGCCCCGGATCACCCCTCCACTTT. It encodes CASSPPRGPGSPLHF.